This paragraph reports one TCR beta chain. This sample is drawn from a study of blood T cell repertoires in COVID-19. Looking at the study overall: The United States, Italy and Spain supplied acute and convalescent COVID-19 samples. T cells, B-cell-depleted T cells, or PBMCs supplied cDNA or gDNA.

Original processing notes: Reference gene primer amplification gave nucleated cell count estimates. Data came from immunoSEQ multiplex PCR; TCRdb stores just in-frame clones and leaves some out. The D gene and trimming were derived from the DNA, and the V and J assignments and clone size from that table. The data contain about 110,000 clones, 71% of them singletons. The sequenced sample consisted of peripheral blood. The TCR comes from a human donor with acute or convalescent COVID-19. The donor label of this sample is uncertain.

DNA for the CDR3: TGTGCCAGTAGTATAGATGCAAGGGAGAACTATGGCTACACCTTC. The encoded protein is CASSIDARENYGYTF. V is TRBV19 and J is TRBJ1-2; D gene unclear. Germline CDR1 and CDR2: LNHDA and SQIVND (reference sequence). The V and J ends lost 0 bases and 2 bases respectively, with 10 bases between them. The CDR3 extends over 15 amino acids.